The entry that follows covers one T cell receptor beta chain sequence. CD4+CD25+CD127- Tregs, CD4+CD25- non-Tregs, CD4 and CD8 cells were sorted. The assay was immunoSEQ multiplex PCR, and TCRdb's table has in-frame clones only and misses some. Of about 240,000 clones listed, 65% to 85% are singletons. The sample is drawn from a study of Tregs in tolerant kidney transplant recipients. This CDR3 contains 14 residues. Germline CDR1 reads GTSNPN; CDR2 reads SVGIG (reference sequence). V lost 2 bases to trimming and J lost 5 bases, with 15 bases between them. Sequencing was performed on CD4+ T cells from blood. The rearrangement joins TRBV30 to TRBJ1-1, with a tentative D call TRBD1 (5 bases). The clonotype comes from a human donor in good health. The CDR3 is CAWSPMGGWTEAFF. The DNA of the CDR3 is TGTGCCTGGAGTCCAATGGGGGGGTGGACTGAAGCTTTCTTT.